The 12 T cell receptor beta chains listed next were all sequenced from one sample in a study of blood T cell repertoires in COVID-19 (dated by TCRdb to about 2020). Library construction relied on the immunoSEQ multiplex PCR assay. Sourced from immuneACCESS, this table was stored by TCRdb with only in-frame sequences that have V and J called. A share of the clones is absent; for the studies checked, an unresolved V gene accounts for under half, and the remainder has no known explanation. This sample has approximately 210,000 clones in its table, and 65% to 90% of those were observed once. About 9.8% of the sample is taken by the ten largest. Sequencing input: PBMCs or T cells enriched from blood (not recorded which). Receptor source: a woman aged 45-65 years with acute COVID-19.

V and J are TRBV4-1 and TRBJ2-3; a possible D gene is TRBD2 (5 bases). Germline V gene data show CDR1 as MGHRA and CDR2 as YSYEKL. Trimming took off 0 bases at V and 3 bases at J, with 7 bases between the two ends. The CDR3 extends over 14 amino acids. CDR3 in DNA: TGCGCCAGCAGCCAAGAGAGGGTTACAGATACGCAGTATTTT. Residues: CASSQERVTDTQYF.

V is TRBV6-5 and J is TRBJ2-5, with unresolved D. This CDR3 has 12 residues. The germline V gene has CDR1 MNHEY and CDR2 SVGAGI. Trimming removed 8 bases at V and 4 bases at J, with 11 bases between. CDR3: CASCSFGETQYF. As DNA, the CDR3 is TGTGCCAGCTGTAGTTTTGGAGAGACCCAGTACTTC.

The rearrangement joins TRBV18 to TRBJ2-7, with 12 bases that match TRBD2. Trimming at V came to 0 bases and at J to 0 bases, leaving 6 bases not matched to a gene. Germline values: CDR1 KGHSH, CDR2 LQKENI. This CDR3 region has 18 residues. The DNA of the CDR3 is TGTGCCAGCTCACCACCGGGGCTAGCGGGAGGGAGCTCCTACGAGCAGTACTTC. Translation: CASSPPGLAGGSSYEQYF.

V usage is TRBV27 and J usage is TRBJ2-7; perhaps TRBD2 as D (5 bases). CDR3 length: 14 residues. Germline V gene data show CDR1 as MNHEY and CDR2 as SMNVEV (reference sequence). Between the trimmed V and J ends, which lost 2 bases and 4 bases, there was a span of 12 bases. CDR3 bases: TGTGCCAGCAGTTTACGTCGGGAATCTTACGAGCAGTACTTC. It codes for CASSLRRESYEQYF.

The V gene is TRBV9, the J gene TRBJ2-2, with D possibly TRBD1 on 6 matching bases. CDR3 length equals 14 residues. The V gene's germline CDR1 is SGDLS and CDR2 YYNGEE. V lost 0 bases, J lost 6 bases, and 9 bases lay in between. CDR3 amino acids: CASSVGTGPGELFF. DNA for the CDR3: TGTGCCAGCAGCGTAGGAACAGGGCCCGGGGAGCTGTTTTTT.

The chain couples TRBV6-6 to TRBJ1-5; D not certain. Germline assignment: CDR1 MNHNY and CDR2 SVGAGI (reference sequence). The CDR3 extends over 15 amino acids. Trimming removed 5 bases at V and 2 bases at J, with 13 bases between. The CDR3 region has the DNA TGTGCCAGCAGTAGCATGGAGGTGGGCAATCAGCCCCAGCATTTT. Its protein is CASSSMEVGNQPQHF.

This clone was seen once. The CDR3 region is CASSPSLQAHQPQHF. The CDR3 DNA follows: TGTGCCAGCTCACCCTCGTTACAGGCTCATCAGCCCCAGCATTTT. The V and J genes are TRBV18 and TRBJ1-5; TRBD1 might be the D (5 bases). The CDR3 has 15 amino acids. Trimming pared 3 bases from V and 5 bases from J, leaving 14 bases between. The germline CDR1 and CDR2 sequences are KGHSH and LQKENI.

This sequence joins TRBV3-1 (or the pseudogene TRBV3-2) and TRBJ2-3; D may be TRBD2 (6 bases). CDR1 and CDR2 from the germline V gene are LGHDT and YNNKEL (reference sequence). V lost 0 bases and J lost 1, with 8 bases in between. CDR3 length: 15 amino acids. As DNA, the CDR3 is TGTGCCAGCAGCCAAGAGCGGAGGGGCACAGATACGCAGTATTTT. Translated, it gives CASSQERRGTDTQYF.

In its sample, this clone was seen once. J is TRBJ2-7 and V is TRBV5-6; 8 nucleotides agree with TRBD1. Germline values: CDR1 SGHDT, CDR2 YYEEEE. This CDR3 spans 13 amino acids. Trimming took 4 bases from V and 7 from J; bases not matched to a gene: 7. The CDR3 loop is CASSRQGAGEQYF. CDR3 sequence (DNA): TGTGCCAGCAGCCGGCAGGGGGCGGGAGAGCAGTACTTC.

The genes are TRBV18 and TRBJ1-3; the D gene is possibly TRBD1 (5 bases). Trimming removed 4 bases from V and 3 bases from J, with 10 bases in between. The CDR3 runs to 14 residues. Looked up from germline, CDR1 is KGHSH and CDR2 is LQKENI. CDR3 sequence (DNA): TGTGCCAGCTCACGGGGGGACGTTGGAAACACCATATATTTT. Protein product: CASSRGDVGNTIYF.

The CDR3 region is CASSLRRQGYYEQYF. The DNA of the CDR3 is TGTGCCAGCAGCTTAAGGCGGCAGGGATACTACGAGCAGTACTTC. V and J are TRBV13 and TRBJ2-7; D possibly corresponds to TRBD1 (5 bases). Germline V gene data show CDR1 as PRHDT and CDR2 as FYEKMQ (reference sequence). Trimming shortened V by 2 bases and J by 3 bases, and 14 bases separated the two germline ends. The length of the CDR3 is 15 residues.

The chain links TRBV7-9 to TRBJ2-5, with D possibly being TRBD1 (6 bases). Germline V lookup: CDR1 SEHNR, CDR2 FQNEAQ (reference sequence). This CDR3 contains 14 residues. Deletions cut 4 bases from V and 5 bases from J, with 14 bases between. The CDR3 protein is CASSYYRETETQYF. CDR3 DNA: TGTGCCAGCAGCTATTACAGGGAAACGGAGACCCAGTACTTC.